The 23 T cell receptor beta chains in this list originate from one sample, sequenced in a study of shared clonotypes between healthy human individuals. The method was immunoSEQ multiplex PCR; TCRdb's version includes in-frame clones alone and lacks a portion of them. The sample records about 1.5 million clones, 98% being singletons. The source material was naive CD4+ T cells sorted from blood. Subset given: CD45RA+ positively selected. These receptors were collected from a young man in good health.

The rearrangement uses TRBV11-2 and TRBJ2-7; D perhaps matches TRBD2 (6 bases). V was shortened by 5 bases and J by 4 bases, with 12 bases between the two germline ends. The germline gives CDR1 SGHAT, CDR2 FQNNGV. The CDR3 is 13 amino acids. The CDR3 reads CASSLGGRYEQYF. CDR3 in DNA: TGTGCCAGCAGCCTGGGAGGCAGGTACGAGCAGTACTTC.

The chain carries TRBV2 and TRBJ2-2; no definite D call. Germline assignment: CDR1 SNHLY and CDR2 FYNNEI. The CDR3 is made up of 13 amino acids. Deletions cut 5 bases from V and 1 base from J, with 5 bases between. CDR3 loop: CASSYKNTGELFF. The CDR3 DNA sequence: TGTGCCAGCAGTTACAAGAACACCGGGGAGCTGTTTTTT.

J is TRBJ1-4 and V is TRBV19; D perhaps matches TRBD1 (6 bases). Germline CDR1 is LNHDA and CDR2 is SQIVND (reference sequence). V was cut by 6 bases and J by 6 bases, with 17 bases left in between. This CDR3 has 15 amino acids. This CDR3 is CASRTLSGAYEKLFF. The CDR3, as DNA: TGTGCCAGTAGAACATTGTCGGGGGCGTATGAAAAACTGTTTTTT.

CDR3 amino acids: CASSPRANQPQHF. DNA for the CDR3: TGTGCCAGCTCGCCCCGGGCCAATCAGCCCCAGCATTTT. The genes are TRBV18 and TRBJ1-5, with D hard to call. V lost 6 bases, J lost 3 bases, and 9 bases lay in between. This CDR3 region has 13 residues. Germline CDR1 reads KGHSH; CDR2 reads LQKENI.

The CDR3 loop reads CASSLISRGADTQYF. DNA for the CDR3: TGTGCCAGCAGCTTAATTTCTAGGGGGGCAGATACGCAGTATTTT. V gene TRBV7-6 combines with J gene TRBJ2-3; either TRBD1 or TRBD2 may supply D (6 bases each). Germline CDR1 is SGHVS and CDR2 is FNYEAQ. With 2 bases removed from V and 4 bases from J, the gap between germline ends came to 13 bases. The CDR3 consists of 15 residues.

The J gene is TRBJ2-3, the V gene TRBV7-9; 7 bases match TRBD2. Germline CDR1 is SEHNR and CDR2 is FQNEAQ (reference sequence). After removal of 2 bases from V and 1 base from J, the junction contained 3 bases not matched to a gene. This CDR3 has 15 residues. The CDR3 bases are TGTGCCAGCAGCTTACCGGGGGGTGGCACAGATACGCAGTATTTT. It specifies CASSLPGGGTDTQYF.

The chain recombines TRBV5-4 with TRBJ2-7, with D possibly matching TRBD2 (5 bases). Trimming stripped 2 bases from V and 0 bases from J, with 12 bases between. The CDR3 is 15 amino acids. Germline CDR1 reads SGHNT; CDR2 reads YYREEE (reference sequence). DNA of the CDR3: TGTGCCAGCAGCTTAAGGTCGGCGGGCTCCTACGAGCAGTACTTC. Translated: CASSLRSAGSYEQYF.

The V gene is TRBV9, the J gene TRBJ1-1, with D possibly TRBD1 on 6 matching bases. The CDR3 spans 16 residues. CDR1 is SGDLS, CDR2 YYNGEE, per germline. Trimming stripped 0 bases from V and 5 bases from J, with 17 bases between. DNA of the CDR3: TGTGCCAGCAGCGTAGGCAGCTACCAGGGGCTAACTGAAGCTTTCTTT. Protein sequence: CASSVGSYQGLTEAFF.

V usage is TRBV5-1 and J usage is TRBJ2-5; D may be TRBD2 (6 bases). Trimming removed 1 base at V and 3 bases at J, with 10 bases between. Germline lookup yields CDR1 SGHRS and CDR2 YFSETQ. The length of the CDR3 is 14 residues. The DNA of the CDR3 is TGCGCCAGCAGCTTGATGATAGCGGAAGAGACCCAGTACTTC. Its translation: CASSLMIAEETQYF.

V usage is TRBV18 and J usage is TRBJ2-7; TRBD2 agrees at 11 bases. The J segment lost 3 bases and the V segment lost 0 bases, leaving 4 bases of the junction unmatched. Germline lookup yields CDR1 KGHSH and CDR2 LQKENI. The CDR3 spans 16 residues. DNA for the CDR3: TGTGCCAGCTCACCACCCGTAGCGGGGGGGTTCTACGAGCAGTACTTC. Its translation is CASSPPVAGGFYEQYF.

This chain uses TRBV10-3 with TRBJ2-3; 9 positions match TRBD2. The V segment lost 4 bases and the J segment 6 bases; nucleotides outside the gene matches: 5. The CDR3 contains 14 residues. Looked up from germline, CDR1 is ENHRY and CDR2 is SYGVKD. Written as DNA, the CDR3 is TGTGCCATCAGTGTCGGACTAGCGTGGGATACGCAGTATTTT. It yields the protein CAISVGLAWDTQYF.

J is TRBJ2-5 and V is TRBV29-1; a weak D match, TRBD2 (7 bases). The CDR3 runs to 15 residues. The germline V and J ends were trimmed by 6 bases and 4 bases, with 21 bases remaining between them. Germline assignment: CDR1 SQVTM and CDR2 ANQGSEA. The CDR3, as DNA: TGCAGCGTCCTGGGGGGGCGGGAGTGGCCAGAGACCCAGTACTTC. Its protein product is CSVLGGREWPETQYF.

This clone was counted a single time. The chain is built from TRBV25-1 and TRBJ1-2; 10 bases line up with TRBD1. CDR1 and CDR2 (germline): MGHDK, SYGVNS. The CDR3 spans 16 residues. The V segment lost 3 bases and the J segment 4 bases; nucleotides outside the gene matches: 8. DNA of the CDR3: TGTGCCAGCAGTGACCCCGGGACAGGGGACGTCTATGGCTACACCTTC. As protein: CASSDPGTGDVYGYTF.

This chain uses TRBV10-3 with TRBJ1-1, with 7 nucleotides matching TRBD1. The germline V gene encodes CDR1 ENHRY and CDR2 SYGVKD. V lost 3 bases and J lost 6; bases outside the gene matches: 10. This CDR3 comprises 15 residues. In DNA, the CDR3 is TGTGCCATCAGTGAAACTGTTGGCAGGGGGGCTGAAGCTTTCTTT. As protein: CAISETVGRGAEAFF.

This sequence joins TRBV4-3 and TRBJ2-3; tentative D call: TRBD2 (6 bases). Between the trimmed V and J ends, which lost 4 bases and 6 bases, there was a span of 14 bases. The CDR3 is 14 amino acids. The germline V gene has CDR1 LGHNA and CDR2 YSLEER. The CDR3 nucleotides are TGCGCCAGCAGCCCGGGGGTATGGCGGGATACGCAGTATTTT. As protein: CASSPGVWRDTQYF.

The rearrangement uses TRBV18 and TRBJ2-3, with D hard to call. The V gene's germline CDR1 is KGHSH and CDR2 LQKENI. The CDR3 totals 16 residues. With 3 bases removed from V and 0 bases from J, the gap between germline ends came to 13 bases. The CDR3 sequence is CASSPRTTTSTDTQYF. In DNA, the CDR3 is TGTGCCAGCTCACCGCGTACGACCACTAGCACAGATACGCAGTATTTT.

Comments on this clone: The same CDR3 is also encoded by other DNA sequences in this sample. The chain recombines TRBV11-3 with TRBJ2-1, with D perhaps TRBD2 (5 bases). The V and J ends lost 5 bases and 3 bases respectively, with 8 bases between them. The CDR3 length is 13 residues. CDR1 is SGHNT and CDR2 is YENEEA in the germline V gene. The CDR3 here is CASSPSSYNEQFF. The CDR3 DNA sequence: TGTGCCAGCAGCCCTAGCAGCTACAATGAGCAGTTCTTC. Based on the CDR3 plus reference TRBV11-3 and TRBJ2-1, the full variable domain is EAGVVQSPRYKIIEKKQPVAFWCNPISGHNTLYWYLQNLGQGPELLIRYENEEAVDDSQLPKDRFSAERLKGVDSTLKIQPAELGDSAVYLCASSPSSYNEQFFGPGTRLTVL.

This chain's CDR3 is CASSPNYEQYF. CDR3 nucleotide sequence: TGTGCCAGCAGTCCCAACTACGAGCAGTACTTC. The chain combines TRBV28 with TRBJ2-7; D gene unclear. Germline CDR1 and CDR2: MDHEN and SYDVKM. The CDR3 spans 11 residues. Deletions cut 5 bases from V and 3 bases from J, with 5 bases between.

The rearrangement uses TRBV29-1 and TRBJ2-1, with a weak D call TRBD2 (6 bases). Germline V gene data show CDR1 as SQVTM and CDR2 as ANQGSEA. The V end lost 5 bases, the J end lost 15 bases, and 17 bases lay between the germline ends. The CDR3 consists of 11 residues. CDR3 sequence reads: CSVLERAFPFF. The DNA for the CDR3 is TGCAGCGTTCTAGAGCGGGCCTTCCCGTTCTTC.

This chain connects TRBV5-5 to TRBJ2-7, with 7 bases aligning to TRBD2. Germline V gene lookup returns CDR1 SGHKS and CDR2 YYEKEE (reference sequence). J lost 5 bases, V lost 4 bases, and 15 bases had no gene match. This CDR3 spans 16 amino acids. The DNA of the CDR3 is TGTGCCAGCAGCCGAGACGGCCGGGCGGGGAGGGACGAGCAGTACTTC. It is translated as CASSRDGRAGRDEQYF.

J is TRBJ1-1 and V is TRBV5-1; a weak D match, TRBD1 (5 bases). Germline CDR1 and CDR2: SGHRS and YFSETQ. V was cut by 6 bases and J by 1 base, with 7 bases left in between. The CDR3 sequence is 12 residues long. The CDR3 DNA sequence: TGCGCCAGCATGGGGGGGAACACTGAAGCTTTCTTT. Protein: CASMGGNTEAFF.

Here the CDR3 DNA reads TGCGCCAGCAGCCAAGGGGGCGCCGCTGGAAACACCATATATTTT. Encoded protein: CASSQGGAAGNTIYF. The chain combines TRBV4-3 with TRBJ1-3, with a weak D call TRBD1 (5 bases). This CDR3 region has 15 residues. The V and J ends lost 1 base and 2 bases respectively, with 9 bases between them. Germline lookup yields CDR1 LGHNA and CDR2 YSLEER.

V is TRBV4-2 and J is TRBJ2-3; 11 bases agree with TRBD2. With V trimmed by 0 bases and J by 4 bases, 6 bases remained unmatched. Germline V lookup: CDR1 LGHNA, CDR2 YNFKEQ. The CDR3 runs 17 residues. CDR3 bases: TGTGCCAGCAGCCAAGATACACTAGCGGGAGTCGCAGATACGCAGTATTTT. This sequence encodes CASSQDTLAGVADTQYF.